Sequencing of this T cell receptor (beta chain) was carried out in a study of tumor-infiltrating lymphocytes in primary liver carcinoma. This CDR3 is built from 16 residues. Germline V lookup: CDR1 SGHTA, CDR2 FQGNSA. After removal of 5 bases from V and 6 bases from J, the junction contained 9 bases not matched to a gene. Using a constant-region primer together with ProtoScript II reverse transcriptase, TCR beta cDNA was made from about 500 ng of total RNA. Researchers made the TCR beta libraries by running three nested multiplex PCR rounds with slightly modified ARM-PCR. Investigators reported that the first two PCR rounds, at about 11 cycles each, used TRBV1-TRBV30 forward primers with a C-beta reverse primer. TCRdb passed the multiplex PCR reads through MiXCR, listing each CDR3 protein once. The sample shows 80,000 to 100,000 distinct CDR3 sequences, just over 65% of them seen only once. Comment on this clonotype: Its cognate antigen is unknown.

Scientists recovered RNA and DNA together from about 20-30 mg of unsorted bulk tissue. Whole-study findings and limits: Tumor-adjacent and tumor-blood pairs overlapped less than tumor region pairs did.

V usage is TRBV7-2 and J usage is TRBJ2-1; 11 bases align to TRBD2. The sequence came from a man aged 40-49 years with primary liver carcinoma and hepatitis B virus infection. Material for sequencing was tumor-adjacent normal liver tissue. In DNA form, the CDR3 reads TGTGCCAGCAGCCCCATAGGCGGGACTAGCGGCAATGAGCAGTTCTTC. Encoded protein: CASSPIGGTSGNEQFF.